The 19 T cell receptor beta chains below all came from one sample that was sequenced in a study of cytomegalovirus exposure and HLA in healthy donors. PCR used 60 Vbeta primers and 13 Jbeta primers. The repertoire was sequenced with immunoSEQ multiplex PCR; TCRdb's copy has only in-frame clones and lacks some. There are around 200,000 clones in the sample; approximately 79% occur only once, and 3.5% to 5% lies in the top ten. The sequenced sample consisted of PBMCs. The receptors here all came from a woman under 40 in good health and CMV-seropositive.

The rearrangement uses TRBV11-2 and TRBJ2-5; 12 bases match TRBD2. Germline V gene data show CDR1 as SGHAT and CDR2 as FQNNGV. The CDR3 loop spans 14 amino acids. Unmatched junction bases numbered 2, after V lost 5 bases and J lost 4 bases. Written as DNA, the CDR3 is TGTGCCAGCAGCCCGACTAGCGGGGGAGAGACCCAGTACTTC. It encodes CASSPTSGGETQYF.

V gene TRBV19 combines with J gene TRBJ1-2, with TRBD1 as a possible D gene (5 bases). The CDR3 runs 15 residues. V shed 5 bases and J shed 0 bases, with 13 bases lying between them. The V gene's germline CDR1 is LNHDA and CDR2 SQIVND (reference sequence). CDR3 sequence reads: CASSFKTDSNYGYTF. DNA for the CDR3: TGTGCCAGTAGTTTCAAGACAGACTCTAACTATGGCTACACCTTC.

J is TRBJ2-1 and V is TRBV5-1; the match to TRBD2 covers 7 bases. Trimming removed 0 bases from V and 1 base from J; junction bases left unmatched: 4. From germline, CDR1 is SGHRS and CDR2 YFSETQ. The CDR3 has 16 residues. CDR3 sequence: CASSLVPAGSYNEQFF. Written as DNA, the CDR3 is TGCGCCAGCAGCTTGGTTCCAGCGGGGTCCTACAATGAGCAGTTCTTC.

The rearrangement links TRBV5-1 to TRBJ1-4, with D possibly being TRBD1 (5 bases). The CDR3 has 15 amino acids. Trimming took 0 bases from V and 6 from J, leaving 12 bases between them. Germline CDR1 SGHRS, CDR2 YFSETQ. This CDR3 reads CASSLGGTVDEKLFF. CDR3 coding DNA: TGCGCCAGCAGCTTGGGCGGGACGGTGGATGAAAAACTGTTTTTT.

With respect to this clone: Within the sample, other DNA sequences also encode this same CDR3. The rearrangement joins TRBV7-9 to TRBJ1-2; D is unclear. Germline V gene data show CDR1 as SEHNR and CDR2 as FQNEAQ (reference sequence). V was cut by 1 base and J by 2 bases, with 8 bases left in between. The CDR3 spans 14 residues. CDR3 residues: CASSLEAGNYGYTF. CDR3 coding DNA: TGTGCCAGCAGCTTAGAGGCGGGAAACTATGGCTACACCTTC.

The rearrangement uses TRBV6-1 and TRBJ2-7; D is perhaps TRBD2 (5 bases). V was pared by 7 bases and J by 2 bases, with 12 bases between. Germline assignment: CDR1 MNHNS and CDR2 SASEGT. CDR3 length: 13 residues. CDR3 sequence (DNA): TGTGCCAGCATTCGGGGATTAACCTACGAGCAGTACTTC. Protein: CASIRGLTYEQYF.

The chain links TRBV11-2 to TRBJ2-7; D gene uncertain. The germline CDR1 and CDR2 sequences are SGHAT and FQNNGV. The CDR3 sequence is 11 residues long. With 5 bases removed from V and 7 bases from J, the gap between germline ends came to 9 bases. Written as DNA, the CDR3 is TGTGCCAGCAGCCGAGGTCGAGAGCAGTACTTC. Its translation is CASSRGREQYF. Filled out from reference TRBV11-2 and TRBJ2-7, the complete variable domain reads EAGVAQSPRYKIIEKRQSVAFWCNPISGHATLYWYQQILGQGPKLLIQFQNNGVVDDSQLPKDRFSAERLKGVDSTLKIQPAKLEDSAVYLCASSRGREQYFGPGTRLTVT.

On this clone itself: At one of its ends the junction is not consistent with the germline gene, which may arise from a read error. The rearrangement joins TRBV7-9 to TRBJ2-7, with TRBD2 as a possible D gene (5 bases). Germline V gene data show CDR1 as SEHNR and CDR2 as FQNEAQ (reference sequence). The CDR3 has 15 residues. In nucleotides, the CDR3 is TGTTCCAGCAGCTTACGTCTGGGAGCGAGCGACGAGCAGTACTTC. The encoded protein is CSSSLRLGASDEQYF.

This clone was detected only a few times. Distinct nucleotide sequences in the sample also encode this CDR3. CDR3 in amino acids: CASSLSSPSGRARETQYF. For the CDR3, the DNA is TGCGCCAGCAGTCTATCGAGTCCCAGCGGGAGGGCCCGGGAGACCCAGTACTTC. The chain joins TRBV10-1 to TRBJ2-5; 10 bases fit TRBD2. V gave up 5 bases and J gave up 5 bases; unmatched junction bases: 17. CDR3 length: 18 residues. Germline CDR1 is WNHNN and CDR2 is SYGVQD (reference sequence).

V and J are TRBV11-2 and TRBJ1-1, with 7 nucleotides matching TRBD1. The CDR3 length is 13 residues. CDR1 is SGHAT and CDR2 is FQNNGV in the germline V gene. V lost 5 bases and J lost 6; bases outside the gene matches: 6. The CDR3 DNA reads TGTGCCAGCAGCGCAGAAACAGGGGCTGAAGCTTTCTTT. This sequence encodes CASSAETGAEAFF.

This chain connects TRBV13 to TRBJ2-1, with 14 bases matching TRBD2. Germline values: CDR1 PRHDT, CDR2 FYEKMQ (reference sequence). The CDR3 is 15 amino acids. The trim removed 1 base at V and 8 bases at J, leaving 1 base unmatched. CDR3 sequence (DNA): TGTGCCAGCAGCTTAGAGGGACTAGCGGGAGATGAGCAGTTCTTC. Protein: CASSLEGLAGDEQFF.

This chain links TRBV7-9 with TRBJ1-4, with no clear D. The CDR3 sequence is 16 residues long. Looked up from germline, CDR1 is SEHNR and CDR2 is FQNEAQ (reference sequence). The V end was cut by 7 bases, the J end by 7 bases, with 22 bases between. CDR3 protein: CASTLLGGSEREKLFF. CDR3 bases: TGTGCCAGCACCCTTTTAGGCGGGTCGGAACGTGAAAAACTGTTTTTT. The full variable domain, rest sourced from reference TRBV7-9 and TRBJ1-4, is DTGVSQNPRHKITKRGQNVTFRCDPISEHNRLYWYRQTLGQGPEFLTYFQNEAQLEKSRLLSDRFSAERPKGSFSTLEIQRTEQGDSAMYLCASTLLGGSEREKLFFGSGTQLSVL.

J is TRBJ2-7 and V is TRBV5-6; 7 bases are shared with TRBD2. Germline loops: CDR1 SGHDT, CDR2 YYEEEE. The CDR3 extends over 13 amino acids. V was clipped by 0 bases and J by 6 bases; unmatched bases: 3. The CDR3 coding sequence is TGTGCCAGCAGCTTGGTAGTAGCGGGCGAGCAGTACTTC. Protein product: CASSLVVAGEQYF.

This clone was observed a few times. The CDR3 nucleotides are TGTGCCAGCAGCCCCAGAGCAGGGCGAAAAGGCTACACCTTC. As protein: CASSPRAGRKGYTF. The chain couples TRBV7-2 to TRBJ1-2, with D perhaps TRBD1 (5 bases). This CDR3 comprises 14 residues. V was clipped by 5 bases and J by 8 bases, with 18 bases between them. Germline loops: CDR1 SGHTA, CDR2 FQGNSA. The whole variable domain, filled in from reference TRBV7-2 and TRBJ1-2, reads GAGVSQSPSNKVTEKGKDVELRCDPISGHTALYWYRQSLGQGLEFLIYFQGNSAPDKSGLPSDRFSAERTGGSVSTLTIQRTQQEDSAVYLCASSPRAGRKGYTFGSGTRLTVV.

The CDR3 spells CASSPGGTGGGAYEEQYF. As DNA, the CDR3 is TGTGCCAGCTCACCGGGAGGGACCGGCGGAGGGGCCTATGAGGAGCAGTACTTC. The gene calls are TRBV18 and TRBJ2-7; 7 nucleotides align to TRBD2. Germline V lookup: CDR1 KGHSH, CDR2 LQKENI. The CDR3 has 18 residues. The V segment lost 3 bases and the J segment 7 bases; nucleotides outside the gene matches: 21.

The rearrangement uses TRBV28 and TRBJ2-5, with unresolved D. This CDR3 spans 12 amino acids. The V and J ends lost 2 bases and 4 bases respectively, with 5 bases between them. Germline V gene data show CDR1 as MDHEN and CDR2 as SYDVKM. The CDR3 sequence is CASSLGPETQYF. Here the CDR3 DNA reads TGTGCCAGCAGTTTAGGGCCAGAGACCCAGTACTTC. The whole variable domain, remainder taken from reference TRBV28 and TRBJ2-5, is DVKVTQSSRYLVKRTGEKVFLECVQDMDHENMFWYRQDPGLGLRLIYFSYDVKMKEKGDIPEGYSVSREKKERFSLILESASTNQTSMYLCASSLGPETQYFGPGTRLLVL.

The CDR3 sequence is CASSLGGLAREKLFF. CDR3 sequence (DNA): TGTGCCAGCAGCTTGGGGGGGCTGGCCCGTGAAAAACTGTTTTTT. The chain combines TRBV5-4 with TRBJ1-4; a weak D match, TRBD1 (6 bases). This CDR3 spans 15 amino acids. V dropped 0 bases and J dropped 7 bases, with 13 bases sitting between them. The germline CDR1 and CDR2 sequences are SGHNT and YYREEE (reference sequence). Looking up the rest from reference TRBV5-4 and TRBJ1-4 gives the full variable domain: ETGVTQSPTHLIKTRGQQVTLRCSSQSGHNTVSWYQQALGQGPQFIFQYYREEENGRGNFPPRFSGLQFPNYSSELNVNALELDDSALYLCASSLGGLAREKLFFGSGTQLSVL.

The gene calls are TRBV19 and TRBJ2-7, with D possibly matching TRBD2 (6 bases). V lost 10 bases to trimming and J lost 4 bases, with 14 bases between them. Per germline, CDR1 LNHDA and CDR2 SQIVND (reference sequence). The CDR3 runs to 12 residues. In DNA, the CDR3 is TGTGCCACGCGGGGTCTGGCTTACGAGCAGTACTTC. Amino acids: CATRGLAYEQYF.

This clone was found once. Other nucleotide sequences from this sample produce the same CDR3. The chain uses TRBV5-1 and TRBJ1-2; TRBD1 matches 7 bases. Germline V CDR1 and CDR2: SGHRS, YFSETQ. This CDR3 has 16 amino acids. The V segment lost 4 bases and the J segment 3 bases; nucleotides outside the gene matches: 12. CDR3: CASSERTGGDYYGYTF. The CDR3 DNA sequence: TGCGCCAGCAGCGAAAGGACAGGAGGCGATTACTATGGCTACACCTTC.